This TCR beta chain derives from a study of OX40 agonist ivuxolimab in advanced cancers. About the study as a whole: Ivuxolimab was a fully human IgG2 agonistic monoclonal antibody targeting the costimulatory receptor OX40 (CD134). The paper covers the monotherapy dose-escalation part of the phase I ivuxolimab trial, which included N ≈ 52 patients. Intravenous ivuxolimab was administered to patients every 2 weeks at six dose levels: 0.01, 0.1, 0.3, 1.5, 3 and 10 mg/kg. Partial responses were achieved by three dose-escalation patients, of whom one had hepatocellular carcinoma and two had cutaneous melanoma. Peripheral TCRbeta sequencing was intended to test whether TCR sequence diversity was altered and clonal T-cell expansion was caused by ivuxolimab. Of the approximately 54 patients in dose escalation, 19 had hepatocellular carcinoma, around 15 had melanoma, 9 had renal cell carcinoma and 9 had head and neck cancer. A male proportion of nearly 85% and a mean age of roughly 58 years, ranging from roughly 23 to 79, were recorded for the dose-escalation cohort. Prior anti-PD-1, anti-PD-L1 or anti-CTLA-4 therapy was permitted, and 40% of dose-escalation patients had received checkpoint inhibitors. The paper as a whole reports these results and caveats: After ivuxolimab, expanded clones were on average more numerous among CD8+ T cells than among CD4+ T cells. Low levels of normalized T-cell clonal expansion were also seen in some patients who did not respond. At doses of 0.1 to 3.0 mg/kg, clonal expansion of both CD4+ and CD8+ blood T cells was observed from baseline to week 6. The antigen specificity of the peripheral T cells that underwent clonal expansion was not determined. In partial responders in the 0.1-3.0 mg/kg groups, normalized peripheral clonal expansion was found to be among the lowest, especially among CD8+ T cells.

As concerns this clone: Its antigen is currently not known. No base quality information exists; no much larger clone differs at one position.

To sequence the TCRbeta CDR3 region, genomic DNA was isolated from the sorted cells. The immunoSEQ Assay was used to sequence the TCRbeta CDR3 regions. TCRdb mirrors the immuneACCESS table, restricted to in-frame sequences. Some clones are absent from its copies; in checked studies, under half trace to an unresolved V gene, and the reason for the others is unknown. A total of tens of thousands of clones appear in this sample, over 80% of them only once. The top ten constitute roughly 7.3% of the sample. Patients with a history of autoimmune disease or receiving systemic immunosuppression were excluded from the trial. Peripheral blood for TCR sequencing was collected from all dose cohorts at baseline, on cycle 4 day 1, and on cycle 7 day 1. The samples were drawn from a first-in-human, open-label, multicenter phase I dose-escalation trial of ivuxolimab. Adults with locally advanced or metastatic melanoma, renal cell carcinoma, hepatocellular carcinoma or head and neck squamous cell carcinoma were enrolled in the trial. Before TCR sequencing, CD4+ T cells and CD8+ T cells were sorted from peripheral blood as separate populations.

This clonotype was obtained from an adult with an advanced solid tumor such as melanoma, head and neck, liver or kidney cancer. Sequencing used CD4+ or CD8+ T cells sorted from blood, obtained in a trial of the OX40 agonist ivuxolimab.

The DNA sequence follows: TGTGCCAGTAGCCTTGGGACTAACAATGAGCAGTTCTTC. It encodes CASSLGTNNEQFF. The rearrangement combines TRBV19 with TRBJ2-1, with 7 middle bases fitting TRBD2. From the cysteine up to the phenylalanine, the CDR3 has a length of 13 residues. The sequence is cut down to CDR3 DNA, 39 bases in frame from base 1. CDR1 and CDR2, looked up from the germline V gene (reference sequence), are LNHDA and SQIVND. V loses 6 bases at its end and J loses 5 bases; junction bases beyond the gene matches: 4.